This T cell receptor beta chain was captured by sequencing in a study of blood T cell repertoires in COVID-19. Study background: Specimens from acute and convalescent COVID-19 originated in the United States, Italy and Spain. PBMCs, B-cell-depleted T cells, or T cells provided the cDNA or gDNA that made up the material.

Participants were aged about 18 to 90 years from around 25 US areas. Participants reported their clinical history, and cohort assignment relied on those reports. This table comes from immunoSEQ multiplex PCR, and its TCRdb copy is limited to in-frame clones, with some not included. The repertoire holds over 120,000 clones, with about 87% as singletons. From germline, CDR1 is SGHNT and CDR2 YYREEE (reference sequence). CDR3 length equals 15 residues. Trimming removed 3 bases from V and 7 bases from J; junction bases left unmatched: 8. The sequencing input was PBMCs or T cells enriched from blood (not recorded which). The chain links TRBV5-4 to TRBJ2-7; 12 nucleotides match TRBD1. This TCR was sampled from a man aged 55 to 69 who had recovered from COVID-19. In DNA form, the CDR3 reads TGTGCCAGCAGCTCTCCGGGACAGGGGGCGCGGGAGCAGTACTTC. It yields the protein CASSSPGQGAREQYF.